These 6 T cell receptor beta chains share one sample of origin, sequenced in a study of response to subunit inactivated influenza vaccine. TCRdb re-called the RT-PCR reads through MiXCR, storing one row per CDR3 protein. This table has approximately 520,000 distinct CDR3 sequences, roughly 27% appearing once. The sample consisted of CD4+ T cells sorted from PBMCs, taken 5 to 6 days after vaccination. These receptors were collected from a man aged 45-65 years who received an inactivated influenza vaccine.

The chain recombines TRBV4-3 with TRBJ1-1, with 9 bases fitting TRBD1. After removal of 4 bases from V and 5 bases from J, the junction contained 5 bases not matched to a gene. The CDR3 runs to 14 residues. Germline V gene lookup returns CDR1 LGHNA and CDR2 YSLEER. CDR3 sequence reads: CASSRQGGRTEAFF. The CDR3 nucleotides read TGCGCCAGCAGCCGACAGGGGGGGCGGACTGAAGCTTTCTTT.

In this sample, this clonotype turned up a few times. The J gene is TRBJ2-1, the V gene TRBV4-1, with D uncertain. This CDR3 is built from 16 residues. V dropped 0 bases and J dropped 2 bases, with 11 bases sitting between them. Per the germline V gene, CDR1 is MGHRA and CDR2 is YSYEKL. The CDR3 region has the DNA TGCGCCAGCAGCCAAGATCTTCTAGAACCCTACAATGAGCAGTTCTTC. Translated, it gives CASSQDLLEPYNEQFF.

This clonotype occurred a few times. This chain joins TRBV29-1 and TRBJ2-3; D unclear. Trimming took off 2 bases at V and 6 bases at J, with 12 bases between the two ends. The CDR3 loop spans 13 amino acids. CDR1 and CDR2 (germline): SQVTM, ANQGSEA. The chain's CDR3 is CSVEWGSVDTQYF. CDR3 coding DNA: TGCAGCGTTGAATGGGGATCGGTGGATACGCAGTATTTT.

The chain uses TRBV10-3 and TRBJ2-7, with TRBD2 identical over 8 bases. Losses at the gene ends were 7 bases for V and 5 bases for J; bases not matched to a gene: 10. CDR1 and CDR2 from the germline V gene are ENHRY and SYGVKD. The CDR3 length is 14 residues. CDR3 bases: TGTGCCATCATACCCAGCGGGAGTTCCAACGAGCAGTACTTC. Translated: CAIIPSGSSNEQYF.

The sample holds a few counts of this clonotype. V usage is TRBV12-3 or TRBV12-4 and J usage is TRBJ2-2, with D unclear. The CDR3 covers 13 residues. V lost 6 bases and J 5 bases, leaving 10 bases between the germline ends. CDR3 DNA: TGTGCCAGCAGGGTCTATTCTACCGGGGAGCTGTTTTTT. Its protein product is CASRVYSTGELFF.

This clonotype showed up many times. The CDR3 sequence: CASSLEGFGTQYF. In DNA, the CDR3 is TGTGCCAGCAGCTTAGAAGGGTTCGGTACGCAGTATTTT. The rearrangement uses TRBV7-2 and TRBJ2-3; the D is unclear. This CDR3 contains 13 residues. Germline values: CDR1 SGHTA, CDR2 FQGNSA. V was trimmed by 1 base and J by 8 bases, leaving 10 bases between them.